The clone carrying this T cell receptor (beta chain) was observed a few times. This sample was included in a study of CD8+CD57+ T cells in acquired aplastic anemia. Across the whole study: When averaged, DNA from sorted CD4+ and CD8+ cells came to 3 to 4 ug.

The template for TCR beta VDJ and CDR3 sequence profiling was genomic DNA. TCRdb re-called the reads through MiXCR, storing one row per CDR3 protein. This sample carries just over 150,000 distinct CDR3 sequences, about 50% of them seen once, and the ten largest clones take roughly 29%. Deletions cut 5 bases from V and 4 bases from J, with 15 bases between. CDR1 and CDR2 (germline): SGHNT, YYREEE (reference sequence). This CDR3 has 15 amino acids. The sequenced patients had an expansion of CD8+CD57+ cells seen by flow cytometry. None of the patients had been given any therapy when their blood was sampled.

The clonotype comes from a human donor with aplastic anemia. Sequencing input: sorted CD4+, CD8+, or CD8+CD57+ T cells (not recorded which) from PBMCs. The chain has TRBV5-4 and TRBJ2-2; maybe TRBD2 (6 bases). CDR3 loop: CASSPGLPGTGELFF. The DNA of the CDR3 is TGTGCCAGCAGTCCGGGACTTCCAGGCACCGGGGAGCTGTTTTTT.